This T cell receptor beta chain was sequenced for a study of cytomegalovirus exposure and HLA in healthy donors. CDR1 MNHEY and CDR2 SVGAGI come from the germline V gene. The CDR3 is made up of 11 amino acids. The V end lost 10 bases, the J end lost 8 bases, and 14 bases lay between the germline ends. Details on this clone: The antigen remains undetermined.

The table came from immunoSEQ multiplex PCR; TCRdb's copy has only in-frame clones and leaves some out. The sample includes some 140,000 clones, around 84% of them seen just once. General study points: Cytomegalovirus status was reportedly diagnosed by the classifier with high specificity and sensitivity. Listed as cytomegalovirus-associated were roughly 180 TCR beta chains.

The sample comprised PBMCs. The chain is built from TRBV6-5 and TRBJ1-1; a possible D gene is TRBD1 (6 bases). The sequence was obtained from a human donor in good health. CDR3 in amino acids: CAIGWGPEAFF. The CDR3 DNA sequence: TGTGCCATCGGATGGGGGCCCGAAGCTTTCTTT.